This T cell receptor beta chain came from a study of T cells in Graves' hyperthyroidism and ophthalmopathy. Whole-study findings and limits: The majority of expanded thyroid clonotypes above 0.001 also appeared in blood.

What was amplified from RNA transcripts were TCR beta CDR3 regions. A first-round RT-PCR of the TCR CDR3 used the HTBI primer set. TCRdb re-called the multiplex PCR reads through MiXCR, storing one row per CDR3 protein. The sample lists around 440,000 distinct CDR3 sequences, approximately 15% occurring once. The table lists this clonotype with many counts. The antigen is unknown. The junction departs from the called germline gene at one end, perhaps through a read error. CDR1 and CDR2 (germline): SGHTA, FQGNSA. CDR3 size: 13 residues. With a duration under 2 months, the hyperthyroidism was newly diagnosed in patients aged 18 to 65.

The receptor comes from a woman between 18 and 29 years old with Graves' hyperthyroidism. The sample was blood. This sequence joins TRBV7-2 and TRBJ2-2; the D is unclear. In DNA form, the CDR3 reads TGCGCCAGCAGCTTGGATGGAGCCGGGGAGCTGTTTTTT. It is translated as CASSLDGAGELFF.